This T cell receptor (beta chain) was sequenced for a study of T-cell reconstitution after alpha-beta-depleted transplantation in children. As it was prepared, the TCRbeta library received unique molecular identifiers. From the PCR reads, TCRdb called clonotypes with MiXCR, one entry per CDR3 protein. The sample contains over 400,000 distinct CDR3 sequences, 9.5% to 15% of which appear only once. The CDR3 length is 16 residues. V lost 4 bases, J lost 1 base, and 14 bases lay in between. This clonotype showed up just a few times. The sequences come from PBMCs from the stem cell graft donor, collected from the stem cell graft. The sequence was collected from a human donor who donated a stem cell graft to a child with combined immunodeficiency. The chain couples TRBV12-3 or TRBV12-4 to TRBJ2-1; D gene uncertain. The CDR3 here is CASSWSPLESYNEQFF. For the CDR3, the DNA is TGTGCCAGCAGTTGGTCCCCCCTCGAGTCCTACAATGAGCAGTTCTTC.